The rows below give T cell receptor beta chains drawn from one sample of a study of Ad26.COV2.S vaccination and SARS-CoV-2 variants. Repertoires were generated with immunoSEQ multiplex PCR, while TCRdb's copy carries only in-frame clones and drops some. Among some 390,000 clones listed, 89% were seen once. This specimen was peripheral blood, taken in a trial of Ad26.COV2.S vaccine versus placebo. Receptor source: a person between 18 and 59 years old who received the Ad26.COV2.S COVID-19 vaccine or a placebo. Each CDR3 is given with its conserved first and last residue. The D gene is left open where the match is weak. The size field is filled for only some rows; it gives once, few, many or a size class.

clone size: NA
J gene: TRBJ2-5
D gene: TRBD2
V gene: TRBV6-2/TRBV6-3
CDR3 DNA: TGTGCCAGCAGTGAGGGACTAGCGGGAGCAAGAGAGACCCAGTACTTC
CDR3 protein: CASSEGLAGARETQYF

clone size: NA
J gene: TRBJ1-3
D gene: NA
V gene: TRBV7-2
CDR3 DNA: TGTGCCTCCGCAGTCTCAGGTGCTGGAAACACCATATATTTT
CDR3 protein: CASAVSGAGNTIYF

clone size: NA
J gene: TRBJ2-3
D gene: TRBD2
V gene: TRBV7-3
CDR3 DNA: TGTGCCAGCAGCTTAAAGGGAAGGCGGACTAGCGGGACAGATACGCAGTATTTT
CDR3 protein: CASSLKGRRTSGTDTQYF

clone size: NA
J gene: TRBJ1-5
D gene: TRBD1
V gene: TRBV19
CDR3 DNA: TGTGCCAGTAGTCCAACAGGGGCAAATCAGCCCCAGCATTTT
CDR3 protein: CASSPTGANQPQHF

clone size: NA
J gene: TRBJ2-2
D gene: NA
V gene: TRBV29-1
CDR3 DNA: TGCAGCGTTACAGTCGGGGGCACCGGGGAGCTGTTTTTT
CDR3 protein: CSVTVGGTGELFF

clone size: NA
J gene: TRBJ1-1
D gene: NA
V gene: TRBV19
CDR3 DNA: TGTGCCAGTAGTCACAGGGTTACTGAAGCTTTCTTT
CDR3 protein: CASSHRVTEAFF

clone size: NA
J gene: TRBJ2-7
D gene: NA
V gene: TRBV21-1
CDR3 DNA: TGTGCCAGCAGCAAAGAAGATAGCGGGGCCCCCTACGAGCAGTACTTC
CDR3 protein: CASSKEDSGAPYEQYF

clone size: NA
J gene: TRBJ1-2
D gene: NA
V gene: TRBV28
CDR3 DNA: TGTGCCAGCAGTTTTGGGGGGGGAAGGGGCTACACCTTC
CDR3 protein: CASSFGGGRGYTF

clone size: NA
J gene: TRBJ2-7
D gene: TRBD2
V gene: TRBV6-4
CDR3 DNA: TGTGCCAGCAGTGACTCGAAGCCGGGTTCGCGACTAGCGGGAGTCGAGCAGTACTTC
CDR3 protein: CASSDSKPGSRLAGVEQYF

clone size: NA
J gene: TRBJ1-3
D gene: TRBD1
V gene: TRBV29-1
CDR3 DNA: TGCAGCGCCGCGACAGGGAGCTCTGGAAACACCATATATTTT
CDR3 protein: CSAATGSSGNTIYF

clone size: NA
J gene: TRBJ2-1
D gene: TRBD2
V gene: TRBV5-4
CDR3 DNA: TGTGCCAGCAGCTTGGTGGGACTAGTTGGGCTCAATGAGCAGTTCTTC
CDR3 protein: CASSLVGLVGLNEQFF

clone size: NA
J gene: TRBJ2-7
D gene: NA
V gene: TRBV5-1
CDR3 DNA: TGCGCCAGCAGCATCGACAACTCCTACGAGCAGTACTTC
CDR3 protein: CASSIDNSYEQYF

clone size: many
J gene: TRBJ2-1
D gene: NA
V gene: TRBV27
CDR3 DNA: TGTGCCAGCAGTTTATCCCCAAGGGGAAGCGCAAGCTCCTACAATGAGCAGTTCTTC
CDR3 protein: CASSLSPRGSASSYNEQFF

clone size: NA
J gene: TRBJ2-1
D gene: TRBD2
V gene: TRBV2
CDR3 DNA: TGTGCCAGCAGTGAGAGCGGGAGGGGGAATGAGCAGTTCTTC
CDR3 protein: CASSESGRGNEQFF

clone size: few
J gene: TRBJ1-2
D gene: TRBD1
V gene: TRBV5-1
CDR3 DNA: TGCGCCAGCAGTCCGGACAGGGTGGATGGCTACACCTTC
CDR3 protein: CASSPDRVDGYTF

clone size: NA
J gene: TRBJ1-1
D gene: NA
V gene: TRBV19
CDR3 DNA: TGTGCCAGTAGTATTCCCGGCACTGAAGCTTTCTTT
CDR3 protein: CASSIPGTEAFF

clone size: NA
J gene: TRBJ2-2
D gene: NA
V gene: TRBV5-1
CDR3 DNA: TGCGCCAGCAGCTCCACGAGGGCCGGGGAGCTGTTTTTT
CDR3 protein: CASSSTRAGELFF

clone size: NA
J gene: TRBJ1-1
D gene: NA
V gene: TRBV7-5
CDR3 DNA: TGTGCCAGAAGCTTAGGGAGTCCAGGGGACGCCCAAGCTTTCTTT
CDR3 protein: CARSLGSPGDAQAFF

clone size: NA
J gene: TRBJ2-7
D gene: NA
V gene: TRBV7-2
CDR3 DNA: TGTGCCAGCAGCTCCCGCGGGTCCTACGAGCAGTACTTC
CDR3 protein: CASSSRGSYEQYF

clone size: once
J gene: TRBJ2-1
D gene: TRBD1
V gene: TRBV15
CDR3 DNA: TGTGCCACCAGCGCCCCCGACAGGGCTGATGAGCAGTTCTTC
CDR3 protein: CATSAPDRADEQFF

clone size: NA
J gene: TRBJ2-4
D gene: NA
V gene: TRBV6-2/TRBV6-3
CDR3 DNA: TGTGCCAGCAGCCCGCCTGGCGGAGCCAAAAACATTCAGTACTTC
CDR3 protein: CASSPPGGAKNIQYF

clone size: NA
J gene: TRBJ2-5
D gene: NA
V gene: TRBV5-4
CDR3 DNA: TGTGCCAGCAGCCCGGACAGTAAAAGTAGGGAGACCCAGTACTTC
CDR3 protein: CASSPDSKSRETQYF

clone size: NA
J gene: TRBJ1-1
D gene: TRBD1
V gene: TRBV4-2
CDR3 DNA: TGTGCCAGCAGCCAAGAGACAGGGTTCACTGAAGCTTTCTTT
CDR3 protein: CASSQETGFTEAFF

clone size: NA
J gene: TRBJ2-5
D gene: NA
V gene: TRBV5-4
CDR3 DNA: TGTGCCAGCAGCTTGGCGAATTATGGGGGCCAAGAGACCCAGTACTTC
CDR3 protein: CASSLANYGGQETQYF

clone size: NA
J gene: TRBJ2-1
D gene: TRBD1
V gene: TRBV6-5
CDR3 DNA: TGTGCCAGCAGTTACGACCAGGGGGCCTACAATGAGCAGTTCTTC
CDR3 protein: CASSYDQGAYNEQFF

clone size: NA
J gene: TRBJ2-5
D gene: TRBD1
V gene: TRBV5-4
CDR3 DNA: TGTGCCAGCAGCCCCGGGACAGACCAAGAGACCCAGTACTTC
CDR3 protein: CASSPGTDQETQYF

clone size: few
J gene: TRBJ2-7
D gene: NA
V gene: TRBV7-6
CDR3 DNA: TGTGCCAGCAGTACCGGGACACCAGGTTACGAGCAGTACTTC
CDR3 protein: CASSTGTPGYEQYF

clone size: NA
J gene: TRBJ1-2
D gene: TRBD1
V gene: TRBV19
CDR3 DNA: TGTGCCAGTAGTAAGATAGGGGGCGATGGCTACACCTTC
CDR3 protein: CASSKIGGDGYTF

clone size: NA
J gene: TRBJ2-3
D gene: NA
V gene: TRBV7-2
CDR3 DNA: TGTGCCAGCAGCGCCGCAGGGGGGATAGATACGCAGTATTTT
CDR3 protein: CASSAAGGIDTQYF

clone size: NA
J gene: TRBJ2-2
D gene: NA
V gene: TRBV7-3
CDR3 DNA: TGTGCCAGCAGCTCTCCGGGGGCCGGGGAGCTGTTTTTT
CDR3 protein: CASSSPGAGELFF

clone size: NA
J gene: TRBJ2-3
D gene: TRBD2
V gene: TRBV7-7
CDR3 DNA: TGTGCCAGCAGCTTAGGGGGAGGGAGGGGAGATACGCAGTATTTT
CDR3 protein: CASSLGGGRGDTQYF

clone size: NA
J gene: TRBJ2-5
D gene: TRBD1
V gene: TRBV5-4
CDR3 DNA: TGTGCCAGCAGTAACCGACAGGGGCGTCAAGAGACCCAGTACTTC
CDR3 protein: CASSNRQGRQETQYF

clone size: NA
J gene: TRBJ2-7
D gene: NA
V gene: TRBV2
CDR3 DNA: TGTGCCAGCAAGGCAGGGGCTCAAGCCCCCGAGCAGTACTTC
CDR3 protein: CASKAGAQAPEQYF

clone size: NA
J gene: TRBJ1-2
D gene: NA
V gene: TRBV28
CDR3 DNA: TGTGCCAGCAGTTTTAATCTGGGGGGGGCTGAGGGCTACACCTTC
CDR3 protein: CASSFNLGGAEGYTF

clone size: NA
J gene: TRBJ1-5
D gene: NA
V gene: TRBV3-1/TRBV3-2
CDR3 DNA: TGTGCCAGCAGCCCCGGTGGCAATCAGCCCCAGCATTTT
CDR3 protein: CASSPGGNQPQHF

clone size: NA
J gene: TRBJ1-1
D gene: NA
V gene: TRBV11-3
CDR3 DNA: TGTGCCAGCAGCCCAGGACAGAGCACTGAAGCTTTCTTT
CDR3 protein: CASSPGQSTEAFF

clone size: NA
J gene: TRBJ2-3
D gene: TRBD2
V gene: TRBV3-1/TRBV3-2
CDR3 DNA: TGTGCCAGCAGCCAGGGACTACCCGGCGGCACAGATACGCAGTATTTT
CDR3 protein: CASSQGLPGGTDTQYF

clone size: NA
J gene: TRBJ2-7
D gene: NA
V gene: TRBV3-1/TRBV3-2
CDR3 DNA: TGTGCCAGCAGCCGAGAGCGGAGCTCCTACGAGCAGTACTTC
CDR3 protein: CASSRERSSYEQYF

clone size: NA
J gene: TRBJ2-1
D gene: TRBD1
V gene: TRBV27
CDR3 DNA: TGTGCCAGCAGCACAGGGGGTCCGTACAATGAGCAGTTCTTC
CDR3 protein: CASSTGGPYNEQFF

clone size: NA
J gene: TRBJ1-1
D gene: TRBD1
V gene: TRBV6-5
CDR3 DNA: TGTGCCAGCACCTTGACAGGGCCCTGGGCTGAAGCTTTCTTT
CDR3 protein: CASTLTGPWAEAFF

clone size: NA
J gene: TRBJ2-2
D gene: NA
V gene: TRBV27
CDR3 DNA: TGTGCCAGCAGTTTAGGGGTACGGAACACCGGGGAGCTGTTTTTT
CDR3 protein: CASSLGVRNTGELFF